This T cell receptor (beta chain) was sequenced for a study of T cell repertoires in cytomegalovirus infection (dated by TCRdb to between 2018 and 2020). Regarding the study in general: Donor HLA type was relevant to the analysis, because carriage of CMV infection together with the matching HLA type was indicated by public TCR beta signatures. General findings and caveats noted by the study authors: In the ex vivo response, HLA-C-restricted CMV-specific TCR beta clonotypes were dominant, and in two of eight donors the single most frequent clonotype came from this HLA-C-restricted group. In both this cohort and an independent 352-donor cohort, the cumulative frequency of public TCR beta family members distinguished carriers of CMV infection plus the relevant HLA type.

This clonotype was counted many times. Its binding antigen is unknown. The input lacks base qualities; no much larger clone sits a single base away. The CDR3 numbers 15 residues from cysteine through phenylalanine. Only CDR3 DNA is held: 45 bases, read in frame from base 1. The germline V end is reduced by 3 bases and the J end by 4 bases; junction bases left unmatched: 4. Per the germline V gene, SGHTA is the CDR1 and FQGTGA is the CDR2. The data were produced on an Illumina HiSeq 1500. TCRdb took the public reads, trimmed them with fastp at Q25, ran MiXCR for clone calling and kept in-frame beta chains. Each record represents a unique CDR3 protein, reported with the most common genes and DNA among its rows. For this sample there are over 90,000 distinct CDR3 sequences; 16% appear just once. The ten top clones hold about 7.3% of the sample.

Recombination joined TRBV7-3 with TRBJ2-2, and TRBD2 matches 8 of the central bases. The sequenced sample consisted of PBMCs. The sequence came from a human donor in good health (CMV status not recorded). Some clones in this sample may be carry-over from other donors' samples. CDR3 protein: CASSFAGGSTGELFF. The DNA sequence is TGTGCCAGCAGCTTCGCGGGGGGAAGCACCGGGGAGCTGTTTTTT.